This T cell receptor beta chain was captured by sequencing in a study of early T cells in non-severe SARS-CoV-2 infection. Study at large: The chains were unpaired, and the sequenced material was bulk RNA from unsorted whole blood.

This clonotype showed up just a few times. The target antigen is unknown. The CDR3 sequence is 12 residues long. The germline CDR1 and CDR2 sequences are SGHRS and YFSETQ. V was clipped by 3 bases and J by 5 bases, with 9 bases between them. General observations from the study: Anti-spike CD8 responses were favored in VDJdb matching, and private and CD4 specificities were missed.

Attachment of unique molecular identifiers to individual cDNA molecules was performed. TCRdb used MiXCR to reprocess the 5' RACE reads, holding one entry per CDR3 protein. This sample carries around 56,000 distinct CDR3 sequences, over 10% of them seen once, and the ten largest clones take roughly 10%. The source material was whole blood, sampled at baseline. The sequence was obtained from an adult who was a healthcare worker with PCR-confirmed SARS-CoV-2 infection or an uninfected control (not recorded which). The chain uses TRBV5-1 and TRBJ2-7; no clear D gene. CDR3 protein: CASSSGRDEQYF. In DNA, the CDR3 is TGCGCCAGCAGCTCAGGACGGGACGAGCAGTACTTC.